The entry below gives a single T cell receptor beta chain sequence along with its context. This clonotype was seen once. This clone's antigen is unknown. At one end, the junction sequence differs from germline, possibly due to a read error. The source of the sample is a study of CD8 T cells in ankylosing spondylitis (dated by TCRdb to between 2016 and 2019). In the study overall: The study set out to find disease-linked TCR variants by profiling T cell receptor beta repertoires in ankylosing spondylitis patients and healthy donors. In total, the full study cohort was made up of approximately 99 healthy donors and 25 to 30 ankylosing spondylitis patients. Samples of peripheral blood were taken, and for ankylosing spondylitis patients, synovial fluid was collected as well. On the study overall, not on this receptor specifically: Some motif variants were previously reported in synovial fluid and blood of reactive arthritis patients, suggesting common disease-initiation mechanisms. According to the report, matched synovial fluid samples from ankylosing spondylitis patients were significantly enriched for the disease-linked clones. The disease-linked clones showed a CD8+ phenotype and occurred at relatively low frequencies in peripheral blood. A TCR beta motif of several highly homologous amino acid variants appeared characteristic of blood from ankylosing spondylitis patients.

TCRdb lists the instrument as Illumina HiSeq 2500. Quantitative 5'-RACE with molecular barcodes was the method used to prepare the TCR beta libraries. The original pipeline was this. To identify disease-linked TCR variants, a new computational method was used, one built on a probabilistic model of VDJ rearrangement. The public reads were reprocessed in TCRdb via fastp at Q25 and MiXCR, keeping in-frame beta chains. One record per CDR3 amino acid sequence lists the most common genes and DNA. These V and J calls are TCRdb output, not the study's own analysis. Here the sample has roughly 700,000 distinct CDR3 sequences; 15% to 20% occur a single time. Under 20% of the sample comes from the top ten. CDR1 and CDR2 (DFQATT, SNEGSKA) derive from the germline V gene (reference sequence). The CDR3 runs 15 amino acids, cysteine and phenylalanine included. Only the CDR3 part of the read is kept: 45 bases, read in frame from the first base.

The TCR was taken from a male donor with ankylosing spondylitis. The V and J genes are TRBV20-1 and TRBJ2-5; the central 8 bases match TRBD1. The sample was blood, either unsorted or a sorted T cell fraction (not recorded which). The CDR3 corresponds to CSALLGQGGGESQYF. The sequenced DNA: TGCAGTGCTCTACTCGGACAGGGAGGAGGAGAGAGCCAGTACTTC.